This is a list of T cell receptor beta chains from one sample in a study of blood T cell repertoires in COVID-19. Sequenced by immunoSEQ multiplex PCR; TCRdb stores in-frame clones only, minus some. This table holds a few hundred thousand clones, less than 90% found once. Input material: peripheral blood. The receptors were sampled from a woman in her sixties with COVID-19, enrolled during active disease. The CDR3 runs from the conserved cysteine through the conserved F or W. A D gene is named only where the DNA matches it firmly. Part of the rows lack a size; the others show once, few, many or a class for expanded clones.

j_call | clone_size | v_call | d_call | cdr3_aa | cdr3_nt
TRBJ1-2 | NA | TRBV6-6 | NA | CASSYSAGEGYTF | TGTGCCAGCAGTTACTCGGCAGGGGAAGGCTACACCTTC
TRBJ1-5 | once | TRBV5-8 | TRBD1 | CASSLAKNRGSQPQHF | TGTGCCAGCAGCTTGGCCAAGAACAGGGGTAGTCAGCCCCAGCATTTT
TRBJ2-1 | NA | TRBV2 | TRBD2 | CASSPRGGGAGNEQFF | TGTGCCAGCAGTCCCCGGGGCGGGGGGGCCGGCAATGAGCAGTTCTTC
TRBJ1-6 | NA | TRBV29-1 | TRBD1 | CSTQTGENSPLHF | TGCAGCACCCAGACAGGGGAGAATTCACCCCTCCACTTT
TRBJ2-3 | NA | TRBV19 | TRBD1 | CASSMGQGAINPDTQYF | TGTGCCAGTAGTATGGGACAGGGGGCGATAAACCCAGATACGCAGTATTTT
TRBJ1-2 | NA | TRBV6-5 | NA | CASSYDGYGYTF | TGTGCCAGCAGTTACGACGGGTACGGCTACACCTTC
TRBJ1-4 | once | TRBV5-1 | TRBD1 | CASSPGGTGDEKLFF | TGCGCCAGCAGCCCTGGGGGGACAGGAGACGAAAAACTGTTTTTT
TRBJ2-1 | NA | TRBV9 | TRBD2 | CASSVAGGDNEQFF | TGTGCCAGCAGCGTAGCGGGGGGGGACAATGAGCAGTTCTTC
TRBJ2-4 | NA | TRBV6-6 | TRBD2 | CASSWVGGGENIQYF | TGTGCCAGCAGTTGGGTTGGGGGGGGTGAAAACATTCAGTACTTC
TRBJ2-2 | few | TRBV4-2 | NA | CASSRPGRAGTGELFF | TGTGCCAGCAGCCGACCGGGCAGGGCAGGCACCGGGGAGCTGTTTTTT
TRBJ2-7 | NA | TRBV2 | TRBD2 | CAISGAGVTYEQYF | TGTGCCATCTCGGGAGCGGGGGTAACTTACGAGCAGTACTTC
TRBJ2-7 | once | TRBV11-1 | TRBD2 | CASSWGLAATYEQYF | TGTGCCAGCAGTTGGGGACTAGCAGCTACCTACGAGCAGTACTTC
TRBJ2-2 | NA | TRBV6-6 | TRBD2 | CASSRGTTMLRTGELFF | TGTGCCAGCAGTCGTGGGACTACCATGCTTCGTACCGGGGAGCTGTTTTTT
TRBJ1-1 | NA | TRBV5-1 | NA | CASSLQGEAFF | TGCGCCAGCAGCTTGCAGGGGGAAGCTTTCTTT
TRBJ1-3 | NA | TRBV5-1 | TRBD1 | CASSAGTERNTIYF | TGCGCCAGCAGTGCCGGGACAGAGAGGAACACCATATATTTT
TRBJ2-1 | NA | TRBV7-2 | NA | CASSLVTLANEQFF | TGTGCCAGCAGCTTAGTAACGCTAGCGAATGAGCAGTTCTTC
TRBJ2-3 | NA | TRBV7-3 | TRBD1 | CASSLDRTGSDTQYF | TGTGCCAGCAGCCTAGACAGGACAGGTTCAGATACGCAGTATTTT
TRBJ1-2 | NA | TRBV4-3 | TRBD1 | CASSQASTGRYGYTF | TGCGCCAGCAGCCAAGCTTCGACAGGGCGCTATGGCTACACCTTC
TRBJ1-4 | NA | TRBV7-9 | NA | CASSQQSTNEKLFF | TGTGCCAGCAGTCAACAGTCAACTAATGAAAAACTGTTTTTT
TRBJ1-1 | NA | TRBV28 | NA | CASSPGGGSTEAFF | TGTGCCAGCAGCCCGGGGGGAGGGTCCACTGAAGCTTTCTTT
TRBJ2-1 | NA | TRBV6-5 | NA | CASSHLRGAYNEQFF | TGTGCCAGCAGTCACCTCAGGGGAGCCTACAATGAGCAGTTCTTC
TRBJ2-3 | NA | TRBV13 | NA | CASSMGRGDTQYF | TGTGCCAGCAGCATGGGACGGGGGGATACGCAGTATTTT
TRBJ2-1 | NA | TRBV3-1/TRBV3-2 | TRBD2 | CASSLSGLAGRTYNEQFF | TGTGCCAGCAGCCTCTCGGGACTAGCGGGGAGAACCTACAATGAGCAGTTCTTC
TRBJ2-7 | NA | TRBV5-6 | TRBD1 | CASSSGTGAYEQYF | TGTGCCAGCAGCTCTGGGACAGGGGCCTACGAGCAGTACTTC
TRBJ2-7 | NA | TRBV6-5 | TRBD1 | CASSWGTGAYEQYF | TGTGCCAGCAGTTGGGGGACAGGGGCGTACGAGCAGTACTTC
TRBJ2-1 | few | TRBV6-2/TRBV6-3 | NA | CASSLYNEQFF | TGTGCCAGCAGTCTTTACAATGAGCAGTTCTTC
TRBJ1-1 | NA | TRBV27 | NA | CASSLGRGTEAFF | TGTGCCAGCAGTTTAGGAAGGGGGACTGAAGCTTTCTTT
TRBJ1-6 | few | TRBV5-1 | NA | CASSLGGTPEAPLHF | TGCGCCAGCAGCTTGGGGGGGACTCCTGAGGCCCCCCTCCACTTT
TRBJ1-1 | once | TRBV4-1 | TRBD1 | CASSRTGQMNTEAFF | TGCGCCAGCAGCCGCACGGGACAGATGAACACTGAAGCTTTCTTT
TRBJ1-4 | NA | TRBV7-3 | NA | CASSLTGGANEKLFF | TGTGCCAGCAGCTTAACGGGGGGAGCTAATGAAAAACTGTTTTTT
TRBJ2-2 | NA | TRBV18 | NA | CASSGLPGELFF | TGTGCCAGCTCAGGGCTCCCCGGGGAGCTGTTTTTT
TRBJ1-5 | few | TRBV4-1 | NA | CASSPAPDLASNQPQHF | TGCGCCAGCAGCCCAGCCCCGGACTTGGCTAGCAATCAGCCCCAGCATTTT
TRBJ1-2 | NA | TRBV19 | TRBD1 | CASSIDRGTGYTF | TGTGCCAGTAGTATTGACAGGGGAACTGGCTACACCTTC
TRBJ1-3 | NA | TRBV15 | NA | CATSIPVSGNTIYF | TGTGCCACCAGCATACCAGTCTCTGGAAACACCATATATTTT
TRBJ1-2 | NA | TRBV24-1 | NA | CATSDSLGGYTF | TGTGCCACCAGTGATTCCTTGGGCGGCTACACCTTC
TRBJ1-2 | NA | TRBV18 | TRBD1 | CASSPGQDRSPYGYTF | TGTGCCAGCTCACCAGGCCAGGACAGGTCTCCCTATGGCTACACCTTC
TRBJ1-2 | NA | TRBV18 | TRBD1 | CASSSPGTGGYGYTF | TGTGCCAGCTCAAGTCCCGGGACAGGGGGGTATGGCTACACCTTC
TRBJ1-5 | NA | TRBV10-3 | TRBD1 | CAISEGQGPNQPQHF | TGTGCCATCAGTGAGGGACAGGGACCTAATCAGCCCCAGCATTTT
TRBJ1-1 | NA | TRBV18 | NA | CASSPPNTAVGAFF | TGTGCCAGCTCACCACCGAACACAGCGGTTGGAGCTTTCTTT
TRBJ2-3 | NA | TRBV5-1 | TRBD1 | CASSHLEGAADTQYF | TGCGCCAGCAGCCATTTAGAGGGGGCTGCGGATACGCAGTATTTT
TRBJ1-2 | few | TRBV19 | NA | CASSLGRVSYGYTF | TGTGCCAGTAGCTTGGGCAGGGTCAGCTATGGCTACACCTTC
TRBJ2-7 | NA | TRBV3-1/TRBV3-2 | NA | CASSQTRGWEQYF | TGTGCCAGCAGCCAGACTCGGGGGTGGGAGCAGTACTTC
TRBJ1-1 | NA | TRBV7-9 | TRBD1 | CASSLGQGEAFF | TGTGCCAGCAGCCTAGGACAGGGGGAAGCTTTCTTT
TRBJ1-2 | NA | TRBV5-4 | NA | CASSQRTGTENYGYTF | TGTGCCAGCAGCCAAAGGACTGGCACGGAGAACTATGGCTACACCTTC
TRBJ2-3 | NA | TRBV6-2/TRBV6-3 | TRBD2 | CASSYMAGGVADTQYF | TGTGCCAGCAGTTACATGGCGGGAGGGGTAGCGGATACGCAGTATTTT
TRBJ1-4 | NA | TRBV6-5 | TRBD1 | CASSHGQATNEKLFF | TGTGCCAGCAGCCACGGACAGGCAACTAATGAAAAACTGTTTTTT
TRBJ1-3 | few | TRBV29-1 | NA | CSAQLQGNTIYF | TGCAGCGCTCAACTTCAAGGAAACACCATATATTTT
TRBJ2-6 | NA | TRBV7-3 | TRBD1 | CASSPTAGTELSGANVLTF | TGTGCCAGCAGCCCTACCGCCGGGACAGAACTTTCTGGGGCCAACGTCCTGACTTTC
TRBJ1-2 | NA | TRBV6-1 | TRBD1 | CASSEDTGGGIGYGYTF | TGTGCCAGCAGTGAAGACACAGGGGGGGGGATCGGCTATGGCTACACCTTC
TRBJ2-7 | NA | TRBV9 | TRBD1 | CASSATGVPTYEQYF | TGTGCCAGCAGCGCTACAGGGGTGCCTACCTACGAGCAGTACTTC
TRBJ2-2 | NA | TRBV10-2 | NA | CASRGGLAYTGELFF | TGCGCCAGCAGGGGGGGTCTAGCATATACCGGGGAGCTGTTTTTT
TRBJ2-2 | NA | TRBV7-2 | NA | CASSLDRDRLHGELFF | TGTGCCAGCAGCTTAGACAGGGATAGGCTTCACGGGGAGCTGTTTTTT
TRBJ2-3 | NA | TRBV9 | TRBD1 | CASSGTGSSTDTQYF | TGTGCCAGCAGCGGGACAGGTTCAAGCACAGATACGCAGTATTTT
TRBJ2-2 | NA | TRBV25-1 | NA | CASRGRMNAGELFF | TGTGCCAGCCGCGGCCGAATGAACGCCGGGGAGCTGTTTTTT
TRBJ1-6 | NA | TRBV6-1 | NA | CASSEAGEASYNSPLHF | TGTGCCAGCAGTGAAGCAGGGGAAGCCTCCTATAATTCACCCCTCCACTTT
TRBJ2-7 | NA | TRBV20-1 | NA | CSASSVYEQYF | TGCAGTGCTAGTTCAGTATACGAGCAGTACTTC
TRBJ2-1 | NA | TRBV5-6 | NA | CASSLGVAELFGNEQFF | TGTGCCAGCAGCTTGGGGGTAGCGGAGCTTTTCGGCAATGAGCAGTTCTTC